This T cell receptor beta chain was captured by sequencing in a study of T-cell memory formation after mild COVID-19. TCRdb reprocessed the 5' RACE reads via MiXCR and lists one record per CDR3 protein. The sample holds roughly 170,000 distinct CDR3 sequences, about a fifth seen once. This clonotype was detected a few times. The antigen is unknown. Regarding the study as a whole: CD4+ contracting clones lay mainly in CM and EM, CD8+ ones in EMRA.

The sequence came from an adult woman who had mild COVID-19 (a few samples of this study predate the infection). Cell type and time point are not known. Material: PBMCs or a T cell subset sorted from them (not recorded which).

In nucleotides, the CDR3 is TGTGCCAGCCAAACGGGTCGGGGGGAGCAGTACTTC. Encoded protein: CASQTGRGEQYF. The J gene is TRBJ2-7, the V gene TRBV12-3 or TRBV12-4; a weak D match, TRBD2 (6 bases). This CDR3 is built from 12 residues. V lost 8 bases and J lost 7, with 15 bases in between.